This T cell receptor beta chain stems from a study of cytomegalovirus exposure and HLA in healthy donors. Study summary: Most donors, about 77% of approximately 400 genotyped, fell in the Caucasian-associated ancestry cluster. Study observations and caveats: It was in a later analysis that TCR association rates were seen to vary by HLA locus, highest for DRB1 and lowest for HLA-C.

Vbeta (60) and Jbeta (13) primers were used in the PCR. Clones were sequenced by immunoSEQ multiplex PCR, and TCRdb holds only the in-frame ones, with some missing. The sample has 150,000 or so clones, about 79% seen once. This clone turned up a few times. What it recognizes is unknown. The CDR3 is made up of 15 amino acids. Losses at the gene ends were 5 bases for V and 2 bases for J; bases not matched to a gene: 6. In germline, CDR1 is SEHNR, CDR2 FQNEAQ (reference sequence). The TCR sequence derives from a male donor in good health and CMV-seronegative. The genes are TRBV7-9 and TRBJ2-1, with 7 bases identical to TRBD1. Sequencing was performed on PBMCs. The CDR3 region is CASSQKGAAYNEQFF. CDR3 nucleotide sequence: TGTGCCAGCAGCCAGAAGGGGGCAGCCTACAATGAGCAGTTCTTC.